The 26 T cell receptor beta chains given below trace back to one sample, sequenced in a study of T cells in Graves' hyperthyroidism and ophthalmopathy. TCR beta CDR3 regions were amplified from RNA. The HTBI primer set was used in a first-round RT-PCR of the TCR CDR3. TCRdb independently ran MiXCR on the multiplex PCR reads; one entry per CDR3 protein. Of roughly 500,000 distinct CDR3 sequences listed, under 25% are singletons. Sequencing was performed on blood. The source of these receptors is a woman aged 70-85 years with Graves' ophthalmopathy.

The genes are TRBV7-2 and TRBJ2-7, with a weak D call TRBD2 (6 bases). The CDR3 has 15 amino acids. Trimming took off 5 bases at V and 3 bases at J, with 17 bases between the two ends. Germline V gene data show CDR1 as SGHTA and CDR2 as FQGNSA. CDR3: CASSKLPPEGYEQYF. The CDR3 DNA follows: TGTGCCAGCAGCAAGTTACCGCCGGAGGGCTACGAGCAGTACTTC.

This clonotype was seen at least ten times. The rearrangement uses TRBV12-3 or TRBV12-4 and TRBJ1-5, with unresolved D. Trimming stripped 6 bases from V and 0 bases from J, with 12 bases between. This CDR3 has 15 amino acids. The DNA for the CDR3 is TGTGCCAGCAGGCGTAGGAACTATAGCAATCAGCCCCAGCATTTT. It specifies CASRRRNYSNQPQHF.

The chain couples TRBV20-1 to TRBJ2-4, with a possible D match to TRBD1 (6 bases). The CDR3 is 13 residues long. The V and J ends lost 2 bases and 11 bases respectively, with 16 bases between them. The germline CDR1 and CDR2 sequences are DFQATT and SNEGSKA (reference sequence). CDR3 DNA sequence: TGCAGTGCTAGACAAATCGCAGGGGCTCTTCAGTACTTC. Translation: CSARQIAGALQYF.

The rearrangement links TRBV3-1 to TRBJ2-1; 13 bases match TRBD2. CDR3 size: 17 residues. Germline V gene sequence: CDR1 LGHDT, CDR2 YNNKEL (reference sequence). V lost 5 bases to trimming and J lost 8 bases; unmatched junction nucleotides: 12. CDR3 region: CASSSPRGLAGFDEQFF. The CDR3 nucleotides are TGTGCCAGCAGCTCCCCTCGGGGACTAGCGGGATTTGATGAGCAGTTCTTC.

This clonotype came up a few times. The chain has TRBV6-2 or TRBV6-3 and TRBJ2-3, with D possibly being TRBD1 (6 bases). Trimming shortened V by 2 bases and J by 3 bases, and 12 bases separated the two germline ends. This CDR3 comprises 15 residues. Looked up from germline, CDR1 is MNHEY and CDR2 is SVGEGT. The CDR3 spells CASSYGTSGTDTQYF. The CDR3 coding sequence is TGTGCCAGCAGTTACGGGACATCTGGGACAGATACGCAGTATTTT.

This clonotype was seen repeatedly, ten times or more. This chain links TRBV11-2 with TRBJ1-2; D unclear. V was trimmed by 3 bases and J by 5 bases, leaving 10 bases between them. Looked up from germline, CDR1 is SGHAT and CDR2 is FQNNGV. CDR3 length equals 13 residues. This CDR3 reads CASSLNWAYGYTF. In DNA form, the CDR3 reads TGTGCCAGCAGCTTGAACTGGGCGTATGGCTACACCTTC.

The table lists this clonotype with many counts. The CDR3 loop is CASSELGAPTEAFF. CDR3 DNA: TGTGCCAGCAGTGAACTGGGGGCACCCACTGAAGCTTTCTTT. The rearrangement joins TRBV2 to TRBJ1-1; possible D gene TRBD1, 6 bases. There are 14 residues in the CDR3. Germline loops: CDR1 SNHLY, CDR2 FYNNEI. Trimming shortened V by 2 bases and J by 4 bases, and 11 bases separated the two germline ends.

The chain couples TRBV20-1 to TRBJ1-6, with 10 bases matching TRBD1. The trim removed 2 bases at V and 10 bases at J, leaving 2 bases unmatched. CDR3 length: 13 amino acids. The germline V gene has CDR1 DFQATT and CDR2 SNEGSKA (reference sequence). The CDR3 is CSARPGQGSPLHF. The CDR3 nucleotides are TGCAGTGCTAGACCGGGACAGGGGTCACCCCTCCACTTT.

This clonotype was detected only a few times. The genes are TRBV19 and TRBJ2-2, with 13 positions matching TRBD2. CDR1 is LNHDA, CDR2 SQIVND, per germline (reference sequence). V trimming: 5 bases; J trimming: 4 bases; junction bases outside the gene matches: 10. The CDR3 is 18 amino acids. For the CDR3, the DNA is TGTGCCAGTAGTCCATGGACTAGCGGGAGACTTGTCACCGGGGAGCTGTTTTTT. It specifies CASSPWTSGRLVTGELFF.

The rearrangement links TRBV29-1 to TRBJ2-3, with 7 nucleotides matching TRBD1. V lost 2 bases and J lost 1; bases outside the gene matches: 12. Per germline, CDR1 SQVTM and CDR2 ANQGSEA. The length of the CDR3 is 17 residues. The CDR3 DNA is TGCAGCGTTGAATCTCCACGGACAGGTCTTGGCACAGATACGCAGTATTTT. Protein: CSVESPRTGLGTDTQYF.

This clonotype occurred a few times. This chain connects TRBV3-1 to TRBJ2-7; D could derive from TRBD1 or TRBD2 (5 bases each). This CDR3 contains 16 residues. The germline gives CDR1 LGHDT, CDR2 YNNKEL (reference sequence). V was cut by 5 bases and J by 0 bases, with 17 bases left in between. CDR3 sequence reads: CASSYSGTLGSYEQYF. Here the CDR3 DNA reads TGTGCCAGCAGCTACTCCGGGACGCTCGGCTCCTACGAGCAGTACTTC.

This clonotype was detected many times. The rearrangement joins TRBV7-2 to TRBJ1-4; 9 positions agree with TRBD1. Germline CDR1 is SGHTA and CDR2 is FQGNSA. V trimming: 2 bases; J trimming: 12 bases; junction bases outside the gene matches: 13. This CDR3 is 16 amino acids long. For the CDR3, the DNA is TGTGCCAGCAGCTTATCTAGGCCTGGACAGGGGTCGCAACTGTTTTTT. Protein: CASSLSRPGQGSQLFF.

This clonotype has at least ten counts. V usage is TRBV2 and J usage is TRBJ2-1; D is uncertain. Trimming cost V 2 bases and J 0 bases, with 11 bases left between them. Germline loops: CDR1 SNHLY, CDR2 FYNNEI. CDR3 length: 16 amino acids. This CDR3 reads CASSEIVRVSYNEQFF. In nucleotides, the CDR3 is TGTGCCAGCAGTGAAATCGTCCGGGTCTCCTACAATGAGCAGTTCTTC. Based on the CDR3 plus reference TRBV2 and TRBJ2-1, the full variable domain is EPEVTQTPSHQVTQMGQEVILRCVPISNHLYFYWYRQILGQKVEFLVSFYNNEISEKSEIFDDQFSVERPDGSNFTLKIRSTKLEDSAMYFCASSEIVRVSYNEQFFGPGTRLTVL.

On this clonotype itself: At one boundary the junction diverges from the germline segment, which might be a read error. This chain connects TRBV6-1 to TRBJ2-3; 9 positions agree with TRBD1. There are 15 residues in the CDR3. The germline CDR1 and CDR2 sequences are MNHNS and SASEGT. CDR3 sequence: CASREETGGADTQYF. DNA for the CDR3: TGTGCCAGCAGGGAAGAGACAGGGGGTGCAGATACGCAGTATTTT.

This clonotype was counted only a few times. The chain links TRBV6-4 to TRBJ1-4, with a tentative D call TRBD1 (5 bases). Per the germline V gene, CDR1 is MRHNA and CDR2 is SNTAGT. The CDR3 loop spans 15 amino acids. V lost 8 bases and J 3 bases, leaving 16 bases between the germline ends. The CDR3 spells CASDGRRGPNEKLFF. CDR3 bases: TGTGCCAGCGACGGAAGGAGGGGCCCTAATGAAAAACTGTTTTTT.

V and J are TRBV6-1 and TRBJ1-4; D gene ambiguous. V was trimmed by 5 bases and J by 1 base, leaving 20 bases between them. Germline values: CDR1 MNHNS, CDR2 SASEGT. This CDR3 region has 18 residues. The CDR3 nucleotides read TGTGCCAGCAGTAGAATGGGCCAGACCAGCCGAACTAATGAAAAACTGTTTTTT. Encoded protein: CASSRMGQTSRTNEKLFF.

The rearrangement joins TRBV6-2 or TRBV6-3 to TRBJ1-2; TRBD1 is a possible D gene (6 bases). With 4 bases removed from V and 7 bases from J, the gap between germline ends came to 16 bases. This CDR3 is built from 14 residues. The V gene's germline CDR1 is MNHEY and CDR2 SVGEGT. Here the CDR3 reads CASSLSRGGLGYTF. In DNA, the CDR3 is TGTGCCAGCAGTTTGAGTAGGGGGGGCCTTGGCTACACCTTC.

J is TRBJ1-2 and V is TRBV10-3; D is unresolved. The V gene lost 6 bases and the J gene lost 6 bases, with 14 bases spanning the gap. The CDR3 is made up of 13 amino acids. Germline-derived CDR1 and CDR2 are ENHRY and SYGVKD. The CDR3 nucleotides are TGTGCCATCAGCGACCAGGAAACGGATGGCTACACCTTC. Translation gives CAISDQETDGYTF.

This clonotype was recorded a few times. V and J are TRBV12-3 or TRBV12-4 and TRBJ1-5; the D gene is possibly TRBD1 (6 bases). V shed 3 bases and J shed 8 bases, with 14 bases lying between them. There are 14 residues in the CDR3. CDR3 coding DNA: TGTGCCAGCAGTTTCTCGAACAGGGAGGAGCCCCAGCATTTT. It yields the protein CASSFSNREEPQHF.

This chain connects TRBV20-1 to TRBJ2-7; D not resolved. The V gene lost 3 bases and the J gene lost 1 base, with 10 bases spanning the gap. The CDR3 has 13 amino acids. CDR1 and CDR2 (germline): DFQATT, SNEGSKA (reference sequence). Here the CDR3 reads CSASRRESYEQYF. CDR3 nucleotides: TGCAGTGCTAGTCGGCGCGAGTCCTACGAGCAGTACTTC.

Turning to this clonotype: This clone may be a read error of a much larger clone one base away. The chain is built from TRBV20-1 and TRBJ2-5; D may correspond to TRBD1 or TRBD2 (5 bases each). Per the germline V gene, CDR1 is DFQATT and CDR2 is SNEGSKA (reference sequence). The CDR3 extends over 10 amino acids. DNA of the CDR3: TGCAGTGCTGATTGGGGGACCGAGTACTTC. Protein: CSADWGTEYF.

A single count supports this clonotype. This chain connects TRBV28 to TRBJ2-6; 10 nucleotides line up with TRBD1. This CDR3 contains 17 residues. After removal of 6 bases from V and 5 bases from J, the junction contained 10 bases not matched to a gene. CDR1 is MDHEN and CDR2 is SYDVKM in the germline V gene. CDR3 in amino acids: CASRAGQGLKWANVLTF. The DNA for the CDR3 is TGTGCCAGCAGGGCGGGACAGGGGTTGAAATGGGCCAACGTCCTGACTTTC.

This clonotype was detected many times. The genes are TRBV7-2 and TRBJ2-7; 12 bases fit TRBD2. CDR3 length: 17 amino acids. V lost 2 bases to trimming and J lost 7 bases; unmatched junction nucleotides: 12. Germline V lookup: CDR1 SGHTA, CDR2 FQGNSA. The CDR3 sequence is CASSLQSVTSGRREQYF. The CDR3 bases are TGTGCCAGCAGCTTACAGAGTGTTACTAGCGGGAGGCGTGAGCAGTACTTC.

The chain has TRBV18 and TRBJ2-4, with D possibly matching TRBD2 (6 bases). The CDR3 runs 15 residues. Germline lookup yields CDR1 KGHSH and CDR2 LQKENI. Trimming pared 2 bases from V and 8 bases from J, leaving 16 bases between. CDR3 DNA: TGTGCCAGCTCACCAGGAGGGGCAGGGAAGGACATTCAGTACTTC. It yields the protein CASSPGGAGKDIQYF.

This clonotype was picked up many times. This rearrangement joins TRBV3-1 to TRBJ1-1, with D perhaps TRBD1 (5 bases). The CDR3 runs to 14 residues. V was clipped by 1 base and J by 8 bases, with 14 bases between them. Germline assignment: CDR1 LGHDT and CDR2 YNNKEL (reference sequence). The CDR3 coding sequence is TGTGCCAGCAGCCAAGTCGGGGGGGATTCGGAAGCTTTCTTT. Protein sequence: CASSQVGGDSEAFF.

A few counts support this clonotype. This clone may be a read error of a much larger clone one base away. The rearrangement joins TRBV11-2 to TRBJ2-1; the D gene is possibly TRBD1 (6 bases). V lost 8 bases to trimming and J lost 6 bases, with 17 bases between them. Germline V CDR1 and CDR2: SGHAT, FQNNGV. The CDR3 is made up of 14 amino acids. The CDR3 coding sequence is TGTGCCAGCCTATGGGCAGGGGAGTGCAATGAGCAGTTCTTC. This translates into CASLWAGECNEQFF.